The 16 T cell receptor beta chains presented below share a single source sample, sequenced in a study of blood T cell repertoires in COVID-19. The table came from immunoSEQ multiplex PCR; TCRdb's copy has only in-frame clones and leaves some out. The sample contains 200,000 or so clones, 80% to 90% of which appear only once. Sequences were obtained from PBMCs or T cells enriched from blood (not recorded which). The receptor source for this set is a middle-aged woman with acute COVID-19.

This clone has just one count. This sequence joins TRBV19 and TRBJ2-7, with 9 positions matching TRBD2. The V and J ends lost 5 bases and 0 bases, in that order; junction bases with no gene match: 5. The length of the CDR3 is 15 residues. Germline-derived CDR1 and CDR2 are LNHDA and SQIVND (reference sequence). The CDR3 protein is CASSQEREASYEQYF. DNA of the CDR3: TGTGCCAGTAGTCAGGAGCGGGAGGCCTCCTACGAGCAGTACTTC.

J is TRBJ1-3 and V is TRBV3-1 (or the pseudogene TRBV3-2), with TRBD1 as a possible D gene (6 bases). This CDR3 comprises 15 residues. Germline CDR1 is LGHDT and CDR2 is YNNKEL (reference sequence). The ends were cut back, 3 bases at V and 0 bases at J, with 9 bases in the middle. The CDR3 region is CASSHEGVSGNTIYF. The CDR3 nucleotides read TGTGCCAGCAGCCATGAGGGGGTCTCTGGAAACACCATATATTTT.

This rearrangement joins TRBV29-1 to TRBJ2-1; a possible D gene is TRBD1 (5 bases). The CDR3 has 14 amino acids. Germline CDR1 reads SQVTM; CDR2 reads ANQGSEA. The ends were cut back, 2 bases at V and 1 base at J, with 9 bases in the middle. The CDR3 sequence: CSVEWQGSYNEQFF. Here the CDR3 DNA reads TGCAGCGTTGAATGGCAGGGTTCCTACAATGAGCAGTTCTTC.

The chain joins TRBV6-2 or TRBV6-3 to TRBJ2-7, with D perhaps TRBD1 (6 bases). V was clipped by 5 bases and J by 7 bases, with 12 bases between them. The germline V gene has CDR1 MNHEY and CDR2 SVGEGT. The CDR3 is made up of 12 amino acids. CDR3 residues: CASSHRDVEQYF. CDR3 bases: TGTGCCAGCAGTCACAGGGATGTGGAGCAGTACTTC.

The CDR3 region has the DNA TGTGCCAGCTCGCAGACAGGGAATGGCTACACCTTC. Encoded protein: CASSQTGNGYTF. V and J are TRBV18 and TRBJ1-2, with TRBD1 matching 7 bases. The V and J ends lost 6 bases and 6 bases, in that order; junction bases with no gene match: 4. Germline CDR1 reads KGHSH; CDR2 reads LQKENI. CDR3 size: 12 residues.

The chain is built from TRBV6-5 and TRBJ1-6; no definite D call. The V end lost 6 bases, the J end lost 6 bases, and 9 bases lay between the germline ends. The CDR3 has 13 residues. Germline V gene sequence: CDR1 MNHEY, CDR2 SVGAGI. As DNA, the CDR3 is TGTGCCAGCAGCGGGGTTCCTAATTCACCCCTCCACTTT. Its translation: CASSGVPNSPLHF.

In this sample, this clone turned up once. The V call is TRBV2, the J call TRBJ1-6, with D maybe TRBD1 (6 bases). V was cut by 4 bases and J by 13 bases, with 11 bases left in between. CDR3 size: 12 residues. Germline values: CDR1 SNHLY, CDR2 FYNNEI. This CDR3 reads CASSVEGGPLHF. CDR3 nucleotides: TGTGCCAGCAGTGTGGAGGGGGGGCCCCTCCACTTT. The whole variable domain, filled in from reference TRBV2 and TRBJ1-6, reads EPEVTQTPSHQVTQMGQEVILRCVPISNHLYFYWYRQILGQKVEFLVSFYNNEISEKSEIFDDQFSVERPDGSNFTLKIRSTKLEDSAMYFCASSVEGGPLHFGNGTRLTVT.

The CDR3 coding sequence is TGTGCCAGCAGCCGACGACCTAGCGGCACCTTACGCAAGCAGTACTTC. Its protein is CASSRRPSGTLRKQYF. The V call is TRBV3-1 (or the pseudogene TRBV3-2), the J call TRBJ2-7; TRBD2 matches 7 bases. The CDR3 extends over 16 amino acids. The V gene's germline CDR1 is LGHDT and CDR2 YNNKEL (reference sequence). J lost 8 bases, V lost 4 bases, and 17 bases had no gene match.

V and J are TRBV19 and TRBJ1-2; TRBD1 is a possible D gene (6 bases). CDR1 LNHDA and CDR2 SQIVND come from the germline V gene (reference sequence). Trimming shortened V by 1 base and J by 8 bases, and 11 bases separated the two germline ends. There are 13 residues in the CDR3. The CDR3 bases are TGTGCCAGTAGTATAGCACAGGGTGGAGGCTACACCTTC. It encodes CASSIAQGGGYTF.

The chain is built from TRBV6-2 or TRBV6-3 and TRBJ2-7, with 9 bases aligning to TRBD1. J was trimmed by 3 bases and V by 5 bases; bases with no gene match: 11. The CDR3 is made up of 16 amino acids. CDR1 MNHEY and CDR2 SVGEGT come from the germline V gene. For the CDR3, the DNA is TGTGCCAGCAGTAACCCTTGGACAGGGGATGTCTACGAGCAGTACTTC. This encodes CASSNPWTGDVYEQYF.

This chain connects TRBV6-2 or TRBV6-3 to TRBJ1-2, with 7 nucleotides matching TRBD1. The germline gives CDR1 MNHEY, CDR2 SVGEGT. This CDR3 spans 13 amino acids. Trimming at V came to 6 bases and at J to 4 bases, leaving 5 bases not matched to a gene. CDR3 DNA sequence: TGTGCCAGCAGCCCGGGACAGCTCTATGGCTACACCTTC. Translation: CASSPGQLYGYTF.

This clone showed up just a few times. This sequence joins TRBV7-9 and TRBJ2-5, with TRBD1 matching 9 bases. With V trimmed by 5 bases and J by 4 bases, 5 bases remained unmatched. Germline V gives CDR1 SEHNR, CDR2 FQNEAQ (reference sequence). The CDR3 is 14 amino acids. The CDR3 here is CASSGSTGGETQYF. In DNA form, the CDR3 reads TGTGCCAGCAGCGGATCGACAGGGGGAGAGACCCAGTACTTC.

V usage is TRBV28 and J usage is TRBJ1-2; D remains unclear. This CDR3 has 14 residues. The ends were cut back, 0 bases at V and 5 bases at J, with 10 bases in the middle. The germline V gene has CDR1 MDHEN and CDR2 SYDVKM. This chain's CDR3 is CASSLWRGSYGYTF. The DNA of the CDR3 is TGTGCCAGCAGTTTATGGCGAGGGAGTTATGGCTACACCTTC.

The rearrangement uses TRBV25-1 and TRBJ2-1; D unclear. The CDR3 totals 14 residues. Germline CDR1 and CDR2: MGHDK and SYGVNS. With 3 bases removed from V and 4 bases from J, the gap between germline ends came to 10 bases. CDR3 sequence (DNA): TGTGCCAGCAGTGACCTACGCGGTTACAATGAGCAGTTCTTC. Protein product: CASSDLRGYNEQFF.

This clone was seen only a few times. The rearrangement uses TRBV6-1 and TRBJ1-2; perhaps TRBD1 as D (5 bases). The CDR3 loop spans 17 amino acids. Trimming removed 1 base from V and 0 bases from J, with 15 bases in between. Germline CDR1 MNHNS, CDR2 SASEGT. As DNA, the CDR3 is TGTGCCAGCAGTGAAGAAGGAGGGGCAATAGCTAACTATGGCTACACCTTC. Its translation: CASSEEGGAIANYGYTF.

The V and J genes are TRBV5-6 and TRBJ1-1; possibly TRBD1 for D (5 bases). There are 13 residues in the CDR3. Germline V lookup: CDR1 SGHDT, CDR2 YYEEEE. The ends were cut back, 4 bases at V and 5 bases at J, with 12 bases in the middle. CDR3 bases: TGTGCCAGCAGCGCCATGCAGGGAACTGAAGCTTTCTTT. This sequence encodes CASSAMQGTEAFF.